Listed below are T cell receptor beta chains from one sample, sequenced in a study of PD-L1 blockade in urothelial cancer. Profiled with immunoSEQ multiplex PCR; TCRdb holds only in-frame clones, not every one. The sample lists tens of thousands of clones, nearly 90% occurring once. The input for sequencing was PBMCs, taken around atezolizumab (anti-PD-L1) treatment. The origin of the receptors is a man aged 60-69 years with urothelial cancer. CDR3s include the opening cysteine and the closing phenylalanine or tryptophan. D genes are given only for firm matches. The size field is filled for only some rows; it gives once, few, many or a size class.

d_call,j_call,v_call,clone_size,cdr3_aa,cdr3_nt
.,TRBJ2-3,TRBV5-8,.,CASSPNRGGGKQYF,TGTGCCAGCAGCCCTAACCGCGGGGGCGGAAAGCAGTATTTT
TRBD1,TRBJ1-6,TRBV19,few,CASSPTGQGNSPLHF,TGTGCCAGTAGTCCAACAGGACAGGGGAATTCACCCCTCCACTTT
.,TRBJ2-5,TRBV9,.,CASSVGGALQETQYF,TGTGCCAGCAGCGTAGGCGGGGCCCTCCAAGAGACCCAGTACTTC
TRBD1,TRBJ2-7,TRBV11-3,.,CASSPIGTDPYEQYF,TGTGCCAGCAGCCCTATTGGGACAGACCCCTACGAGCAGTACTTC
TRBD2,TRBJ2-5,TRBV5-4,.,CASSPWTSGGGETQYF,TGTGCCAGCAGCCCGTGGACTAGCGGGGGAGGAGAGACCCAGTACTTC
.,TRBJ1-5,TRBV5-6,.,CASSFRQSNQPQHF,TGTGCCAGCAGCTTCAGGCAGAGCAATCAGCCCCAGCATTTT
.,TRBJ2-7,TRBV5-1,.,CASRISLRSYEQYF,TGCGCCAGCAGAATCTCGCTACGTTCCTACGAGCAGTACTTC
.,TRBJ1-3,TRBV9,.,CASSSWGGDGNTIYF,TGTGCCAGCAGCTCTTGGGGGGGCGATGGAAACACCATATATTTT
TRBD1,TRBJ1-1,TRBV29-1,once,CSVERTGQNTEAFF,TGCAGCGTTGAGCGGACAGGCCAGAACACTGAAGCTTTCTTT
TRBD2,TRBJ2-2,TRBV7-3,.,CASSQRGGDNTGELFF,TGTGCCAGCAGCCAACGTGGGGGGGACAACACCGGGGAGCTGTTTTTT
TRBD1,TRBJ1-2,TRBV5-6,.,CASSSFTTGTGEINYGYTF,TGTGCCAGCAGCTCCTTTACCACCGGGACAGGGGAGATTAACTATGGCTACACCTTC
.,TRBJ1-4,TRBV2,.,CASSEAGWSEKLFF,TGTGCCAGCAGTGAGGCAGGGTGGAGTGAAAAACTGTTTTTT
TRBD2,TRBJ2-1,TRBV19,.,CASSPGLAAYNEQFF,TGTGCCAGTAGTCCGGGACTAGCGGCCTACAATGAGCAGTTCTTC
TRBD2,TRBJ2-3,TRBV27,.,CASSERGPGTDTQYF,TGTGCCAGCAGCGAGCGGGGGCCAGGCACAGATACGCAGTATTTT
.,TRBJ1-1,TRBV11-3,once,CASSSNRAGTEAFF,TGTGCCAGCAGCTCCAACAGGGCGGGCACTGAAGCTTTCTTT
TRBD1,TRBJ2-6,TRBV2,.,CASTLGQGAGAGANVLTF,TGTGCCAGCACCCTCGGACAGGGGGCGGGGGCTGGGGCCAACGTCCTGACTTTC
.,TRBJ1-4,TRBV19,.,CASSFVQANEKLFF,TGTGCCAGTAGCTTCGTCCAGGCTAATGAAAAACTGTTTTTT
TRBD1,TRBJ1-2,TRBV4-1,.,CASSQFPGGYGYTF,TGCGCCAGCAGCCAATTCCCAGGGGGCTATGGCTACACCTTC
TRBD1,TRBJ1-1,TRBV5-1,.,CASSTGGSGTEAFF,TGCGCCAGCAGCACAGGGGGCTCTGGGACTGAAGCTTTCTTT
TRBD2,TRBJ2-2,TRBV15,.,CATKPTSGGGSNTGELFF,TGTGCCACCAAACCGACTAGCGGGGGGGGTTCGAACACCGGGGAGCTGTTTTTT
.,TRBJ1-5,TRBV6-1,.,CASSRGRDNQPQHF,TGTGCCAGCAGCCGCGGACGGGACAATCAGCCCCAGCATTTT
TRBD1,TRBJ2-1,TRBV7-2,.,CASSQDRSYNEQFF,TGTGCCAGCAGCCAGGACAGGAGCTACAATGAGCAGTTCTTC
TRBD2,TRBJ2-3,TRBV30,.,CAWSLGGGADTQYF,TGTGCCTGGAGTCTTGGCGGGGGTGCAGATACGCAGTATTTT
TRBD1,TRBJ2-3,TRBV11-2,.,CASSAPDRVRSDTQYF,TGTGCCAGCAGCGCGCCGGACAGGGTTAGATCAGATACGCAGTATTTT
.,TRBJ1-5,TRBV28,.,CASSLSGVNNQPQHF,TGTGCCAGCAGTTTATCCGGGGTGAACAATCAGCCCCAGCATTTT
.,TRBJ2-5,TRBV7-2,.,CASSPDDIPGGTQYF,TGTGCCAGCAGCCCCGATGACATACCCGGGGGGACCCAGTACTTC
.,TRBJ2-2,TRBV7-2,once,CASSPAYGGPNGELFF,TGTGCCAGCAGCCCCGCATACGGGGGGCCCAACGGGGAGCTGTTTTTT
.,TRBJ2-4,TRBV5-6,.,CASTVTQGAQYF,TGTGCCAGCACTGTTACACAGGGTGCCCAGTACTTC
TRBD2,TRBJ2-3,TRBV18,.,CASSTSGTTDTQYF,TGTGCCAGCTCAACTAGCGGAACCACAGATACGCAGTATTTT
TRBD2,TRBJ2-1,TRBV19,.,CASSPPSGGIPQFF,TGTGCCAGTAGCCCTCCTAGCGGGGGGATCCCCCAGTTCTTC
.,TRBJ1-6,TRBV5-1,.,CASSVGDTGAPSSYNSPLHF,TGCGCCAGCAGCGTAGGGGACACCGGGGCTCCAAGCTCCTATAATTCACCCCTCCACTTT
TRBD2,TRBJ2-5,TRBV4-2,.,CASSQDGTSGATSQETQYF,TGTGCCAGCAGCCAAGACGGGACTAGCGGGGCCACATCCCAAGAGACCCAGTACTTC
TRBD1,TRBJ1-2,TRBV28,.,CASSQTGWLNYGYTF,TGTGCCAGCAGTCAGACAGGGTGGCTAAACTATGGCTACACCTTC
.,TRBJ1-1,TRBV11-2,.,CASSFGRPVSDEAFF,TGTGCCAGCAGCTTCGGGAGGCCGGTGTCGGATGAAGCTTTCTTT
TRBD1,TRBJ1-2,TRBV5-1,.,CASSVGQDGYTF,TGCGCCAGCAGCGTCGGACAGGATGGCTACACCTTC
TRBD1,TRBJ1-2,TRBV18,.,CASSPGQSGGYTF,TGTGCCAGCTCACCGGGACAGTCGGGGGGCTACACCTTC
.,TRBJ1-3,TRBV7-8,.,CASSYEQGFGNTIYF,TGTGCCAGCAGCTACGAGCAGGGGTTCGGAAACACCATATATTTT
TRBD1,TRBJ1-3,TRBV5-1,.,CASSEGAIGNTIYF,TGCGCCAGCAGCGAGGGGGCAATAGGAAACACCATATATTTT
TRBD1,TRBJ2-7,TRBV23-1,.,CASSQPRQGRSCEQYF,TGCGCCAGCAGTCAACCCAGACAGGGTCGATCTTGCGAGCAGTACTTC
TRBD1,TRBJ2-5,TRBV5-6,.,CASSTRGRAETQYF,TGTGCCAGCAGCACGAGGGGGCGGGCAGAGACCCAGTACTTC
.,TRBJ1-6,TRBV7-3,.,CASSLNHRANNSPLHF,TGTGCCAGCAGCTTAAACCACAGGGCCAATAATTCACCCCTCCACTTT
TRBD2,TRBJ2-2,TRBV9,.,CASSQSGGPNTGELFF,TGTGCCAGCAGCCAAAGCGGGGGCCCGAACACCGGGGAGCTGTTTTTT
TRBD1,TRBJ2-3,TRBV5-4,.,CASSLTGFRADTQYF,TGTGCCAGCAGTTTGACAGGGTTCAGAGCAGATACGCAGTATTTT
.,TRBJ1-5,TRBV30,.,CAWSVGGAGQPQHF,TGTGCCTGGAGTGTCGGGGGGGCTGGGCAGCCCCAGCATTTT
.,TRBJ1-1,TRBV2,.,CASRRTENTEAFF,TGTGCCAGTAGGAGGACAGAGAACACTGAAGCTTTCTTT
.,TRBJ2-2,TRBV30,.,CACQRQAANTGELFF,TGTGCCTGCCAACGACAGGCCGCGAACACCGGGGAGCTGTTTTTT
TRBD1,TRBJ1-1,TRBV18,.,CASSPPGGIAEAFF,TGTGCCAGCTCACCTCCAGGGGGGATAGCTGAAGCTTTCTTT
TRBD2,TRBJ2-5,TRBV4-2,.,CASSIAGTETQYF,TGTGCCAGCAGCATAGCGGGGACGGAGACCCAGTACTTC
TRBD2,TRBJ2-5,TRBV7-9,.,CASSLRTSGGPGETQYF,TGTGCCAGCAGCCTGCGGACTAGCGGGGGCCCCGGGGAGACCCAGTACTTC